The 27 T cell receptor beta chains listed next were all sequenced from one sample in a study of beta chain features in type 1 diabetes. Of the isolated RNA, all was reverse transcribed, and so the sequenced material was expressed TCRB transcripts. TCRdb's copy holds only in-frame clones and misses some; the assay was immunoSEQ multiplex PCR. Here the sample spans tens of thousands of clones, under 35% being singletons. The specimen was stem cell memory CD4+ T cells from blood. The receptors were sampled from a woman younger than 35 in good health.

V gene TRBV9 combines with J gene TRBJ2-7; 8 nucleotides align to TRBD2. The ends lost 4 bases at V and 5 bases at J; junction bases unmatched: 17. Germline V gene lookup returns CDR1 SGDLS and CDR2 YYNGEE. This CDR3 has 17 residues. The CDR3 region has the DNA TGTGCCAGCAGCCCCCAGGGTTGGAAGCGGGAGCCCCACGAGCAGTACTTC. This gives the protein CASSPQGWKREPHEQYF.

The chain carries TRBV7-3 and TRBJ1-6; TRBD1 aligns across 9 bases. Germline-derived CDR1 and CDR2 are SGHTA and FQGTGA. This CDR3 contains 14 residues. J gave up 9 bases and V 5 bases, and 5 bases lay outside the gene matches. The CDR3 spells CASSPGQGSSPLHF. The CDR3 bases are TGTGCCAGCAGCCCCGGACAGGGGAGTTCACCCCTCCACTTT.

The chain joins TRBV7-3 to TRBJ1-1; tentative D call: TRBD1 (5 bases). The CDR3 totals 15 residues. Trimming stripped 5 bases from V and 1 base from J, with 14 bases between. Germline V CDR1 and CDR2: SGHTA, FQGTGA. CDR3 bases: TGTGCCAGCAGCCCCCGGGGGGGGTCGAACACTGAAGCTTTCTTT. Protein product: CASSPRGGSNTEAFF.

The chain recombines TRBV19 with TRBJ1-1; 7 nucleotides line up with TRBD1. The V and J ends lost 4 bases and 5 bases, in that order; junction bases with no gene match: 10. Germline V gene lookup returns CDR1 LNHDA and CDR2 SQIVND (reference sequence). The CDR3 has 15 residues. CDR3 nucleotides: TGTGCCAGTAGTAAAACCGGGACAGTGTTGACTGAAGCTTTCTTT. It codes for CASSKTGTVLTEAFF.

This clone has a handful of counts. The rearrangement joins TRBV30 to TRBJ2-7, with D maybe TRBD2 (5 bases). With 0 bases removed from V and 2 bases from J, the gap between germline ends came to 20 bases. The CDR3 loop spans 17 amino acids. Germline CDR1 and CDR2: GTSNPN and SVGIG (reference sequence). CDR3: CAWSVPARGRPPYEQYF. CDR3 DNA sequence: TGTGCCTGGAGTGTACCAGCAAGAGGGAGACCGCCCTACGAGCAGTACTTC.

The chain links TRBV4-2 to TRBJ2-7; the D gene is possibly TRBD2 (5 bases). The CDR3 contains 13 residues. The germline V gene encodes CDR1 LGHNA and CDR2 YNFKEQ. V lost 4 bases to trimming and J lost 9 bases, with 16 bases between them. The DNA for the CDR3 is TGTGCCAGCAGCCGGGGATTTTCGGAGGCGCAGTACTTC. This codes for CASSRGFSEAQYF.

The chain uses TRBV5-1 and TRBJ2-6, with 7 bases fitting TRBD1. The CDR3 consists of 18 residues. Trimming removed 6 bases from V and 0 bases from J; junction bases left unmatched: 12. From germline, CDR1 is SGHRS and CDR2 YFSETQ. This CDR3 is CASTLGGTVFSGANVLTF. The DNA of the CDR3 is TGCGCCAGCACCCTCGGTGGGACAGTATTCTCTGGGGCCAACGTCCTGACTTTC.

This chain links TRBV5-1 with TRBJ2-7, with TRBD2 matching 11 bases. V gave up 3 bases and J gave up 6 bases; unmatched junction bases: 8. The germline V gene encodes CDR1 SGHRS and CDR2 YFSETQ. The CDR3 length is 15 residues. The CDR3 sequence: CASSSLAGGPPEQYF. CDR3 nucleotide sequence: TGCGCCAGCAGCTCCTTAGCGGGGGGGCCCCCCGAGCAGTACTTC.

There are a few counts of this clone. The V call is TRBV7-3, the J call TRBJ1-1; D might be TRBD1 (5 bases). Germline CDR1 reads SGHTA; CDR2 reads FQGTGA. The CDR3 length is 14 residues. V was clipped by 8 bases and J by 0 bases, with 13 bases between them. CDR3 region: CASPRALVNTEAFF. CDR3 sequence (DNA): TGTGCCAGCCCCAGGGCTCTTGTGAACACTGAAGCTTTCTTT.

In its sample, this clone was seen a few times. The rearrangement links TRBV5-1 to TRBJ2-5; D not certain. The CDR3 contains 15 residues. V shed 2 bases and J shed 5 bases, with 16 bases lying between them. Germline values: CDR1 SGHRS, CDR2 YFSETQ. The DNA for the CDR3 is TGCGCCAGCAGCTTTACACCCCAGACATTGGAGACCCAGTACTTC. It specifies CASSFTPQTLETQYF. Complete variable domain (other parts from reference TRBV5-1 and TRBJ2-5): KAGVTQTPRYLIKTRGQQVTLSCSPISGHRSVSWYQQTPGQGLQFLFEYFSETQRNKGNFPGRFSGRQFSNSRSEMNVSTLELGDSALYLCASSFTPQTLETQYFGPGTRLLVL.

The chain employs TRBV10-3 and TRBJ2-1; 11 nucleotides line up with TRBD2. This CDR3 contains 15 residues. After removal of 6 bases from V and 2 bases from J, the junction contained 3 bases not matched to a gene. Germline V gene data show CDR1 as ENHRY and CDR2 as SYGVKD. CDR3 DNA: TGTGCCATCAGCGGGACTAGCGGTGCCTACAATGAGCAGTTCTTC. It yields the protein CAISGTSGAYNEQFF.

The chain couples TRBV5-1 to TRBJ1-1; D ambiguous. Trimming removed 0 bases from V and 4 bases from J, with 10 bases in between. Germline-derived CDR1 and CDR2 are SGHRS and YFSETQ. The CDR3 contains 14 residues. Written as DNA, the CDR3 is TGCGCCAGCAGCTTGGGCGAGGGCAGCACTGAAGCTTTCTTT. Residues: CASSLGEGSTEAFF.

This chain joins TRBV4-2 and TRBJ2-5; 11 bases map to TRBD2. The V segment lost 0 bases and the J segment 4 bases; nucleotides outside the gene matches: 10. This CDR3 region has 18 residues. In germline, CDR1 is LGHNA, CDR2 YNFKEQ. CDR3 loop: CASSQEGSGRGGGETQYF. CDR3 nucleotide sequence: TGTGCCAGCAGCCAAGAGGGTAGCGGGAGGGGTGGGGGAGAGACCCAGTACTTC.

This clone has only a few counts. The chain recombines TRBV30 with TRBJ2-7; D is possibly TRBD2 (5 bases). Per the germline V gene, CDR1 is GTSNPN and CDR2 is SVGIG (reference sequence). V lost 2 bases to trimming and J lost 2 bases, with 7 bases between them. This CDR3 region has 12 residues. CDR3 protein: CAWSRGAYEQYF. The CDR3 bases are TGTGCCTGGAGTCGGGGAGCCTACGAGCAGTACTTC.

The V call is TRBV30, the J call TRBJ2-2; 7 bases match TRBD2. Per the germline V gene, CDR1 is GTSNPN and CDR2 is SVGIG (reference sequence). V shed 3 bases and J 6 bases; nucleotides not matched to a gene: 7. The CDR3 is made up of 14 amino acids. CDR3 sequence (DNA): TGTGCCTGGAGAATGGGGAGGGCCCCCGGGGAGCTGTTTTTT. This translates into CAWRMGRAPGELFF.

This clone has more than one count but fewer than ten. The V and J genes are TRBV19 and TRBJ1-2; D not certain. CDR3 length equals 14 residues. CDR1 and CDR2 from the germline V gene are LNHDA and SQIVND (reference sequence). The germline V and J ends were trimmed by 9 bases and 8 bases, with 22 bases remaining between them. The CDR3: CASQTPSQSSGYTF. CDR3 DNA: TGTGCCAGCCAGACCCCTTCACAGTCGTCGGGCTACACCTTC.

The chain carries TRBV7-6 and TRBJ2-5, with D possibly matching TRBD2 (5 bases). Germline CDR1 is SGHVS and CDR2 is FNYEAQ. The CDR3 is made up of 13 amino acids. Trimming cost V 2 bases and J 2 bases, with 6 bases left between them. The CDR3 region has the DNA TGTGCCAGCAGCTTAAGGAGGCAAGAGACCCAGTACTTC. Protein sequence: CASSLRRQETQYF.

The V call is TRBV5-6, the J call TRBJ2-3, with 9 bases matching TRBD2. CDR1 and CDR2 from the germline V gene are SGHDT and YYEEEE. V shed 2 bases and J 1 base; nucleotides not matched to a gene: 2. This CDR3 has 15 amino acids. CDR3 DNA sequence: TGTGCCAGCAGCTTTTCTAGCGGGGGCACAGATACGCAGTATTTT. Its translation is CASSFSSGGTDTQYF.

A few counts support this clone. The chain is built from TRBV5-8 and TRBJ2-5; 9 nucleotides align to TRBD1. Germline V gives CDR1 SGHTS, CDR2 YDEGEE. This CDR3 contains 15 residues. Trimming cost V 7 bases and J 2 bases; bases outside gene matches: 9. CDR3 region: CASSLGGTGQETQYF. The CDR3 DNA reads TGTGCCAGCTCCTTGGGGGGGACAGGGCAAGAGACCCAGTACTTC.

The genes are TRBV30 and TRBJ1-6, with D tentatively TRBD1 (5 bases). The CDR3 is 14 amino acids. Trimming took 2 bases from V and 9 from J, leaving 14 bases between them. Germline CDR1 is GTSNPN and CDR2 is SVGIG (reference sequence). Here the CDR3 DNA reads TGTGCCTGGAGTCCAGGGTTAGGCGGTTCACCCCTCCACTTT. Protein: CAWSPGLGGSPLHF.

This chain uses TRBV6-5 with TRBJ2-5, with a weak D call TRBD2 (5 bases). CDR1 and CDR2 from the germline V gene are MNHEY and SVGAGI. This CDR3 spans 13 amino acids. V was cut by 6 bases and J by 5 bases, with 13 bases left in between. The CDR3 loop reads CASSPLREETQYF. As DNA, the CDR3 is TGTGCCAGCAGCCCCCTGAGGGAGGAGACCCAGTACTTC.

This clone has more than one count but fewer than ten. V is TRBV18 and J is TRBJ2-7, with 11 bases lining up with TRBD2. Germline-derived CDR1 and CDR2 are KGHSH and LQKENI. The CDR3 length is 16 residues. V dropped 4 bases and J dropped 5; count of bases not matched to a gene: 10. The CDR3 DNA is TGTGCCAGCTCACTTACCCTGACTAGCGGGAACCACGAGCAGTACTTC. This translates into CASSLTLTSGNHEQYF.

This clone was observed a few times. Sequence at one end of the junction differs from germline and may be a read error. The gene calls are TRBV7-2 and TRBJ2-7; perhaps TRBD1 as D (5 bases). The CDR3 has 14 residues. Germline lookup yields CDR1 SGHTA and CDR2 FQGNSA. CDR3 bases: TGTGCCAGCAGCTTAGATTTGGGGCGCCCATCCAATCACTTC. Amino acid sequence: CASSLDLGRPSNHF.

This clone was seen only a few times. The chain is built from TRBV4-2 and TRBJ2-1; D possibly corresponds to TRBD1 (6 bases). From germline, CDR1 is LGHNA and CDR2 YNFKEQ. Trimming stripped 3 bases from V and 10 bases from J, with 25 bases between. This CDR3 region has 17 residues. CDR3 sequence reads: CASSQPHVGGYNAEQFF. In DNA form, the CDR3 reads TGTGCCAGCAGCCAGCCCCATGTTGGGGGCTATAATGCGGAGCAGTTCTTC.

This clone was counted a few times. The CDR3 loop is CASSRDRGKNIQYF. DNA for the CDR3: TGTGCCAGCAGTAGGGACAGGGGCAAAAACATTCAGTACTTC. The chain combines TRBV2 with TRBJ2-4; 10 nucleotides match TRBD1. CDR3 length: 14 residues. Germline CDR1 is SNHLY and CDR2 is FYNNEI. J gave up 3 bases and V 5 bases, and 1 base lay outside the gene matches. Based on the CDR3 plus reference TRBV2 and TRBJ2-4, the full variable domain is EPEVTQTPSHQVTQMGQEVILRCVPISNHLYFYWYRQILGQKVEFLVSFYNNEISEKSEIFDDQFSVERPDGSNFTLKIRSTKLEDSAMYFCASSRDRGKNIQYFGAGTRLSVL.

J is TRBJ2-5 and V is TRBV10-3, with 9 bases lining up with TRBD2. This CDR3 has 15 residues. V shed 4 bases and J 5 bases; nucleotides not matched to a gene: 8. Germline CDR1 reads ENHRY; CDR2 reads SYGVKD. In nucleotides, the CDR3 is TGTGCCATCAGTGGGGCTAGCGGGGTACGCGAGACCCAGTACTTC. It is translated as CAISGASGVRETQYF.

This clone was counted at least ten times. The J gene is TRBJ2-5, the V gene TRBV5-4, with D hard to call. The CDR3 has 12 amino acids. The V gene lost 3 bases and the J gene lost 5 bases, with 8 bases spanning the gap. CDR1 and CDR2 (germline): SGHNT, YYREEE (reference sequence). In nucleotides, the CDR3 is TGTGCCAGCAGCTCCTCCGCGGAGACCCAGTACTTC. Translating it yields CASSSSAETQYF.